Listed here are 5 T cell receptor beta chains from one sample, sequenced in a study of blood T cell repertoires in COVID-19. Repertoires were generated with immunoSEQ multiplex PCR, while TCRdb's copy carries only in-frame clones and drops some. The sample lists about 350,000 clones; roughly nine tenths were seen once. The sequencing sample was made of PBMCs or T cells enriched from blood (not recorded which). The receptor set was obtained from a woman under 40 who had recovered from COVID-19.

The chain recombines TRBV7-9 with TRBJ2-7; D may be TRBD2 (6 bases). V shed 6 bases and J shed 3 bases, with 15 bases lying between them. Germline CDR1 and CDR2: SEHNR and FQNEAQ (reference sequence). There are 14 residues in the CDR3. In DNA form, the CDR3 reads TGTGCCAGCAGGGGACTCGGGGGTCTCTACGAGCAGTACTTC. This sequence encodes CASRGLGGLYEQYF.

The V call is TRBV25-1, the J call TRBJ1-2; D ambiguous. Trimming pared 4 bases from V and 5 bases from J, leaving 11 bases between. Germline V CDR1 and CDR2: MGHDK, SYGVNS. The length of the CDR3 is 13 residues. The CDR3 bases are TGTGCCAGCAGTGCCTCAGGTTTTTATGGCTACACCTTC. This gives the protein CASSASGFYGYTF.

The V and J genes are TRBV5-1 and TRBJ2-3; tentative D call: TRBD2 (7 bases). The CDR3 consists of 16 residues. Germline V gene sequence: CDR1 SGHRS, CDR2 YFSETQ. The V end was cut by 0 bases, the J end by 5 bases, with 16 bases between. The CDR3 region has the DNA TGCGCCAGCAGCTTGGGAGGACAGCGCGGGGGAGATACGCAGTATTTT. It yields the protein CASSLGGQRGGDTQYF.

As regards this clone: Its ends do not fully match the called genes, so a read error is possible. V and J are TRBV6-1 and TRBJ1-3; D is perhaps TRBD1 (6 bases). There are 14 residues in the CDR3. Germline CDR1 and CDR2: MNHNS and SASEGT. CDR3 loop: CASSEGQTGNTIYF. CDR3 bases: TGTGCCAGCAGCGAAGGACAGACTGGAAACACCATATATTTT.

The genes are TRBV5-4 and TRBJ2-2, with a weak D call TRBD1 (6 bases). Trimming removed 3 bases at V and 4 bases at J, with 13 bases between. This CDR3 spans 15 amino acids. Germline V lookup: CDR1 SGHNT, CDR2 YYREEE (reference sequence). CDR3 in amino acids: CASSSGTRATGELFF. CDR3 coding DNA: TGTGCCAGCAGCTCCGGGACAAGGGCCACCGGGGAGCTGTTTTTT. Drawing the rest from reference TRBV5-4 and TRBJ2-2, the complete variable domain is ETGVTQSPTHLIKTRGQQVTLRCSSQSGHNTVSWYQQALGQGPQFIFQYYREEENGRGNFPPRFSGLQFPNYSSELNVNALELDDSALYLCASSSGTRATGELFFGEGSRLTVL.